This T cell receptor beta chain emerged from a study of regulatory T cells in long-lasting Graves disease. TCR beta libraries were built with iRepertoire HTBI primers and Arm-PCR of CDR3 regions. Using its own MiXCR run on the multiplex PCR reads, TCRdb lists one record per CDR3 protein. The sample has more than 350,000 distinct CDR3 sequences, about 21% seen once; the top ten hold about 13%. V lost 2 bases and J lost 3; bases outside the gene matches: 3. Germline CDR1 is MDHEN and CDR2 is SYDVKM. The length of the CDR3 is 15 residues. Sample time point: persistent/refractory GD, antithyroid drugs over 5 years with positive TRAb. Extracted RNA from PBMCs served as the source of the TCR library. Patients were enrolled at an endocrinology department in Xi'an, China. This clonotype was counted at least ten times.

This clonotype was sampled from a female donor with Graves disease. V is TRBV28 and J is TRBJ2-7, with 11 nucleotides matching TRBD1. The sample was peripheral blood mononuclear cells (PBMCs), taken when the disease was refractory, from a patient treated with antithyroid drugs. Here the CDR3 reads CASSLGDRGGYEQYF. In DNA, the CDR3 is TGTGCCAGCAGTTTAGGGGACAGGGGGGGCTACGAGCAGTACTTC.